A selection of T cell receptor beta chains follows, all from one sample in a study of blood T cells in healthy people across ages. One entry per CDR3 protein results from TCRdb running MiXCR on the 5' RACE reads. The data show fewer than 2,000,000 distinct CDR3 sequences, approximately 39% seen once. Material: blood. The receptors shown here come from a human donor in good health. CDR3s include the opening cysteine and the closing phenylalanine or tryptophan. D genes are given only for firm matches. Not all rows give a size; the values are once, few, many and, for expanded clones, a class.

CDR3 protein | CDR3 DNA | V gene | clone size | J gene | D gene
CASLVPGYGYTF | TGTGCCAGCTTGGTCCCGGGGTATGGCTACACCTTC | TRBV7-9 | NA | TRBJ1-2 | NA
CASQLGSNTGELFF | TGTGCTTCTCAGCTGGGCTCGAACACCGGGGAGCTGTTTTTT | TRBV10-3 | once | TRBJ2-2 | NA
CASSPEGATGLAKNIQYF | TGCGCCAGCAGCCCCGAGGGGGCAACGGGGTTAGCCAAAAACATTCAGTACTTC | TRBV4-1 | few | TRBJ2-4 | TRBD1
CSARSYRQINQPQHF | TGCAGTGCTAGGAGCTACCGACAGATCAATCAGCCCCAGCATTTT | TRBV20-1 | NA | TRBJ1-5 | NA
CAISGGRECLEQYF | TGTGCCATCAGCGGGGGACGGGAATGCCTCGAGCAGTACTTC | TRBV10-3 | NA | TRBJ2-7 | NA
CASSGELKEGARPDTQYF | TGTGCCAGCAGCGGAGAATTGAAAGAGGGGGCGCGCCCAGATACGCAGTATTTT | TRBV13 | few | TRBJ2-3 | TRBD1
CASSQAFGTLYSEQFF | TGCGCCAGCAGCCAAGCTTTCGGGACACTGTACAGTGAGCAGTTCTTC | TRBV4-3 | NA | TRBJ2-1 | NA
CANSQETGGDGYTF | TGCGCCAACAGCCAAGAGACAGGGGGCGACGGCTACACCTTC | TRBV4-1 | NA | TRBJ1-2 | TRBD1
CASSPRSGGAYERYF | TGTGCCAGCAGCCCAAGAAGCGGGGGGGCCTACGAGCGGTACTTC | TRBV7-8 | few | TRBJ2-7 | TRBD2
CSATGTPFCEQYF | TGCAGTGCTACCGGGACACCATTCTGCGAGCAGTACTTC | TRBV20-1 | NA | TRBJ2-7 | NA
CATSDPGPGDTQYF | TGTGCCACCAGTGATCCAGGGCCCGGAGATACGCAGTATTTT | TRBV24-1 | few | TRBJ2-3 | NA
CASSHVYLAGEGNEQFF | TGTGCCAGCAGCCATGTGTACCTAGCGGGGGAGGGCAATGAGCAGTTCTTC | TRBV3-1 | few | TRBJ2-1 | TRBD2
CSGTVDTQYF | TGCAGTGGGACCGTAGATACGCAGTATTTT | TRBV29-1 | once | TRBJ2-3 | NA
CSVDKGLGGYTF | TGCAGCGTTGATAAAGGACTGGGAGGCTACACCTTC | TRBV29-1 | few | TRBJ1-2 | NA
CASSQLIGTVGSLHF | TGTGCCAGCAGCCAACTTATCGGCACAGTTGGTTCCCTCCACTTT | TRBV3-1 | NA | TRBJ1-6 | NA
CASSQDHGGLTKTQYF | TGTGCCAGCAGCCAAGATCATGGGGGTCTAACGAAGACCCAGTACTTC | TRBV3-1 | few | TRBJ2-5 | NA
CASTLEPGGGYTF | TGTGCCAGCACCTTAGAACCAGGAGGGGGCTACACCTTC | TRBV7-2 | few | TRBJ1-2 | NA
CASSLNGAASGANVLTF | TGTGCCAGCAGCTTGAACGGGGCCGCCTCTGGGGCCAACGTCCTGACTTTC | TRBV7-2 | many | TRBJ2-6 | NA
CASSLWLETQYF | TGTGCCAGCAGTTTGTGGCTGGAGACCCAGTACTTC | TRBV12-3/TRBV12-4 | NA | TRBJ2-5 | NA
CASSPFGGAFYNEQFF | TGTGCCAGCTCACCCTTCGGGGGGGCTTTCTACAATGAGCAGTTCTTC | TRBV18 | few | TRBJ2-1 | TRBD2
CSVPGRGYNEQFF | TGCAGCGTCCCGGGGAGAGGCTACAATGAGCAGTTCTTC | TRBV29-1 | few | TRBJ2-1 | NA
CGVETGIPYNEQFF | TGCGGCGTCGAAACAGGGATACCCTACAATGAGCAGTTCTTC | TRBV29-1 | NA | TRBJ2-1 | NA
CASSSHRTSGGTDTQYF | TGTGCCAGCAGCTCCCACCGGACTAGCGGGGGCACAGATACGCAGTATTTT | TRBV7-6 | few | TRBJ2-3 | TRBD2
CASSLRTSHRGGNTIYF | TGTGCCAGCAGTTTAAGGACGAGCCATCGCGGGGGAAACACCATATATTTT | TRBV12-3/TRBV12-4 | NA | TRBJ1-3 | NA
CASSLNALGTQYF | TGTGCCAGCAGCTTAAATGCCCTGGGGACCCAGTACTTC | TRBV11-2 | few | TRBJ2-5 | NA
CASSLNVADGYTF | TGTGCCAGCAGCTTAAATGTGGCAGATGGCTACACCTTC | TRBV13 | NA | TRBJ1-2 | NA
CASSLGGMKSPLHF | TGTGCCAGCAGCTTAGGGGGCATGAAGTCACCCCTCCACTTT | TRBV11-3 | few | TRBJ1-6 | NA
CASSTGGGATGGVGNEQFF | TGTGCCAGCAGCACAGGAGGAGGGGCGACAGGGGGAGTCGGCAATGAGCAGTTCTTC | TRBV12-3/TRBV12-4 | NA | TRBJ2-1 | TRBD1
CASSPGTGTFF | TGCGCCAGCAGCCCCGGGACAGGGACGTTCTTC | TRBV4-1 | NA | TRBJ2-1 | TRBD1
CASSSSWVQETQYF | TGTGCCAGCAGCTCCTCTTGGGTCCAAGAGACCCAGTACTTC | TRBV7-9 | NA | TRBJ2-5 | NA
CASSQARRSGANVLTF | TGTGCCAGCAGCCAAGCGCGGCGCTCTGGGGCCAACGTCCTGACTTTC | TRBV4-2 | NA | TRBJ2-6 | NA
CSVETTYEQYF | TGCAGCGTTGAAACAACCTACGAGCAGTACTTC | TRBV29-1 | few | TRBJ2-7 | NA
CASSDAVVSGANVLTF | TGTGCCAGCAGTGACGCCGTGGTTTCTGGGGCCAACGTCCTGACTTTC | TRBV3-1 | NA | TRBJ2-6 | NA
CASSGTGRGIGSPLHF | TGTGCCAGCTCCGGGACAGGGAGAGGGATCGGTAGTCCCCTCCACTTT | TRBV18 | NA | TRBJ1-6 | TRBD1
CASSRGGIGYNEQFF | TGCGCCAGCAGTAGGGGGGGTATCGGATACAATGAGCAGTTCTTC | TRBV4-1 | NA | TRBJ2-1 | NA
CATSRDRWGGEKETQFF | TGTGCCACCAGCAGAGATCGGTGGGGGGGGGAGAAGGAGACCCAGTTCTTC | TRBV15 | NA | TRBJ2-1 | TRBD2
CSVEVSTDFEGYTF | TGCAGCGTTGAAGTGAGTACGGACTTCGAAGGCTACACCTTC | TRBV29-1 | few | TRBJ1-2 | NA
CASRPHTSGGANTQYF | TGTGCCAGCAGACCCCACACTAGCGGGGGGGCAAATACGCAGTATTTT | TRBV6-5 | NA | TRBJ2-3 | TRBD2
CASSITGGLYGYTF | TGTGCCAGCAGCATAACAGGGGGTCTATATGGCTACACCTTC | TRBV9 | NA | TRBJ1-2 | TRBD1
CSASGQGDSEAFF | TGCAGTGCTAGTGGGCAGGGGGATTCTGAAGCTTTCTTT | TRBV20-1 | NA | TRBJ1-1 | TRBD1
CATSRDLQQFF | TGTGCCACCAGCAGAGATTTGCAACAGTTCTTC | TRBV15 | few | TRBJ2-1 | NA
CASSPSGSRSYNEQFF | TGTGCCAGCAGTCCCTCTGGTAGTCGCTCCTACAATGAGCAGTTCTTC | TRBV6-6 | NA | TRBJ2-1 | NA
CASTKSGGTSGGETQYF | TGTGCCAGCACCAAAAGCGGGGGGACTAGCGGAGGGGAGACCCAGTACTTC | TRBV28 | NA | TRBJ2-5 | TRBD2
CASSSGGFFYGYTF | TGTGCCAGCAGCTCTGGCGGCTTCTTCTATGGCTACACCTTC | TRBV7-9 | NA | TRBJ1-2 | NA
CASSQERFTEAFF | TGCGCCAGCAGCCAAGAGCGTTTCACTGAAGCTTTCTTT | TRBV4-3 | few | TRBJ1-1 | NA
CASSPDLANEQYF | TGTGCCAGCAGCCCGGACCTTGCGAACGAGCAGTACTTC | TRBV7-9 | once | TRBJ2-7 | NA
CASSEGIGPTREQYF | TGTGCCAGCAGTGAGGGAATCGGCCCAACGAGGGAGCAGTACTTC | TRBV6-1 | NA | TRBJ2-7 | NA
CASSQEWGTGYTGELFF | TGTGCCAGCAGCCAAGAGTGGGGGACTGGATACACCGGGGAGCTGTTTTTT | TRBV4-2 | NA | TRBJ2-2 | NA
CASSSGSGYTEAFF | TGTGCCAGCAGTTCGGGTTCAGGGTACACTGAAGCTTTCTTT | TRBV7-9 | NA | TRBJ1-1 | NA